Included here is one T cell receptor (beta chain) sequence, with context. The antigen this receptor binds is unknown. One base away there is no much larger clone; base qualities are not given. This specimen comes from a study of CD8 T cells in Susac syndrome (dated by TCRdb to between 2017 and 2020). General notes on the study: The study used repertoire sequencing to test whether antigen drove CD8+ T cell activation and differentiation in Susac syndrome.

Including the terminal cysteine and phenylalanine, the CDR3 comprises 20 residues. CDR3 DNA is the only sequence kept; it has 60 bases, read in frame from the first base. Germline trimming: 1 base from V, 8 bases from J; junction bases outside gene matches: 18. CDR1 DFQATT and CDR2 SNEGSKA were looked up in the germline V gene (reference sequence). Peripheral blood CD8+ and CD4+ T cells from healthy donors, Susac syndrome patients and multiple sclerosis patients were profiled using high-throughput TCR beta sequencing. Treatment-naive patients with stable or active relapsing-remitting disease fulfilling revised McDonald criteria were used as multiple sclerosis controls. CD8+ TEMRA cells were enriched by FACS, while bulk CD8+ and CD4+ T cells were purified by magnetic negative isolation. Blood was drawn into EDTA tubes, processed within 24 hours, and PBMCs were isolated by density gradient centrifugation. PBMCs destined for TCR sequencing were cryopreserved in liquid nitrogen and later thawed in a 37 °C water bath. The sorted or isolated CD4+, CD8+ and CD8+ TEMRA cells had a purity of 90% or higher.

The investigation overall reported the following: The number of individuals in the TCR sequencing and HLA analysis was acknowledged as relatively small.

RNA was extracted with the RNeasy kit and 0.5 to 1 ug was reverse transcribed using random hexamers. TCR beta CDR3 regions were amplified with the immunoSEQ multiplex PCR assay covering 54 Vbeta and 13 Jbeta segments. PCR amplification bias was corrected using a synthetic template baseline for primer optimization and computational correction. The authors processed their data as follows. Reads were annotated to V, D and J genes per IMGT and analyzed with immunoSEQ Analyzer, keeping only productive sequences. Clonality was calculated as one minus the Shannon entropy normalized by log2 of the number of productive unique sequences. Public and private clones were assessed among the 100 most prevalent clones of each patient and control. A clone was defined as Susac-specific if it was absent from the healthy and MS cohorts, from 1052 published viral clones and from other ImmuneACCESS disease sequences. TCRdb trimmed public reads at Q25 via fastp, called clones via MiXCR and kept in-frame beta chains. Rows are combined by CDR3 protein, so each entry shows the most common genes and DNA. The V and J calls shown here were made by TCRdb, not taken from the authors' results. The sample contains a few hundred thousand distinct CDR3 sequences, 85% to 95% of them found a single time. The ten largest make up around 0.067% of the sample.

The clonotype comes from a human donor with multiple sclerosis. The sample was CD4+ T cells from PBMCs. The chain is made from TRBV20-1 and TRBJ2-1, and TRBD2 matches 15 of the central bases. Here is the DNA: TGCAGTGCTAGAGTCGAAAGGACTAGCGGGGGGGCCGTGGTCTCGGATGAGCAGTTCTTC. Translated, this is CSARVERTSGGAVVSDEQFF.